The sequence of this T cell receptor beta chain was determined in a study of OX40 agonist ivuxolimab in advanced cancers. Study background: Hepatocellular carcinoma, melanoma, renal cell or head and neck cancer was diagnosed in the dose-escalation patients.

In this sample, this clone turned up once. Antigen: not known. The study, taken as a whole, reports: With doses of 0.1 to 3.0 mg/kg, CD4+ and CD8+ blood T cells had undergone clonal expansion by week 6.

Method: immunoSEQ multiplex PCR; TCRdb's copy keeps in-frame clones and lacks some. This sample has roughly 75,000 clones, with 85% to 90% found just once. CDR3 size: 16 residues. Germline loops: CDR1 SGHVS, CDR2 FNYEAQ. J was trimmed by 4 bases and V by 2 bases; bases with no gene match: 10. The sequence was collected from an adult with an advanced solid tumor such as melanoma, head and neck, liver or kidney cancer. Material: CD4+ or CD8+ T cells sorted from blood, obtained in a trial of the OX40 agonist ivuxolimab. The gene calls are TRBV7-6 and TRBJ2-7, with 8 bases lining up with TRBD1. The CDR3 coding sequence is TGTGCCAGCAGCTTACATAGGACAGGGAGTAGGTACGAGCAGTACTTC. Protein product: CASSLHRTGSRYEQYF.